The present T cell receptor beta chain was sequenced within a study of CD8+ T cells in alopecia areata listed by TCRdb under 2018. Some background on the complete study: Skin from C3H/HeJ donors with spontaneous alopecia (roughly 6-12 months old) was grafted onto female C3H/HeJ recipients aged about 7-11 weeks. TCRbeta CDR3 regions were amplified by immunoSEQ multiplex PCR using 35 Vbeta forward and 13 Jbeta reverse primers. RNA was extracted with the PAXgene miRNA kit for fixed scalp, the miRNeasy kit for PBMCs, and the RNeasy kit for mouse skin. Clonality in the scalp was compared among normal scalp (n=4), patchy alopecia areata scalp (n=8), and alopecia totalis/universalis scalp (n=8). On the human side, TCRbeta sequencing was run on scalp tissue and on sorted CD4+ and CD8+ peripheral blood T cells from healthy controls and from alopecia areata patients with either patchy or totalis/universalis disease. In both human patients and the C3H/HeJ mouse model, the study applied high-throughput TCRbeta sequencing to look at T cell clonal expansion in alopecia areata.

What the work shows at the level of the full study, not this receptor alone: Scalp TCR repertoire analysis is complicated because resident alphabeta T cells in normal human skin are also sequenced, whereas mouse skin is dominated by gammadelta T cells. Higher clonality and more expanded CD8+ clones were observed in lesional scalp than in normal scalp, particularly in alopecia totalis/universalis, a finding suggestive of antigenic drive. Compared with mice, TCR sequences shared between patients were less clear, possibly partly because of HLA diversity across the patient population.

CDR1 and CDR2, looked up from the germline V gene, are SGHSN and HYEKVE. The CDR3 runs 14 amino acids, cysteine and phenylalanine included. Shown are 30 bases from within the CDR3, in frame from base 1. V trim: 4 bases; J trim: 3 bases; unmatched bases: 8. Library preparation employed the immunoSEQ multiplex PCR assay. For TCR sequencing, RNA was extracted from every sample and reverse transcribed into cDNA to serve as template. First-strand cDNA was synthesized using SuperScript III with a 2:1 mix of oligo-dT and random hexamers. A synthetic immune receptor repertoire was used to assess amplification bias, and residual bias was removed computationally. Sequencing of the libraries was done on Illumina HiSeq using 60 bp reads that spanned the CDR3 and were read from J toward V. In the authors' own workflow: Raw reads were preprocessed for error removal, and CDR3 was defined according to IMGT conventions as running from the conserved cysteine to phenylalanine. Clonality was computed by normalizing Shannon entropy by log2 of the number of productive unique TCRs and subtracting the result from 1. Scalp TCRbeta sequences were cross-referenced with sorted blood CD4 and CD8 repertoires so that the CD4 or CD8 identity of scalp clones could be inferred. In its TCRdb copy, this immuneACCESS table keeps in-frame sequences only and misses some clones. Where compared with another copy, unresolved V genes explain less than half of these, and the others have no known cause. D and trimming come from the DNA, and the V and J calls and clone size come from that table. Across this sample, roughly 260,000 clones were tabulated and none appeared just once. The ten largest account for more than 1% of the sample.

Cells from mouse cutaneous lymph nodes were pooled, stained for CD4, CD8alpha, NKG2D, NKG2ACE and other markers, and then sorted on a BD Influx. Regarding this clone: Its antigen is currently not known. Mouse gene names and germline sequences are used here. The read terminates 4 residues ahead of where the CDR3 ends, so the germline J gene completes it.

The chain links TRBV12-1 with TRBJ2-7; 7 bases in the junction line up with TRBD2. The receptor was derived from a C3H/HeJ mouse with alopecia areata. The strain in question carries the MHC haplotype H2-k. Sequenced input: CD4+ T cells sorted from a lymph node. Incomplete CDR3 DNA: TGTGCCAGCTCCCCGGGGGGGAAAAACTAT. It encodes CASSPGGKNY. The whole CDR3 region reads CASSPGGKNYEQYF.